Below, 2 T cell receptor beta chains from the same sample are listed, as sequenced in a study of T cell changes during pregnancy in multiple sclerosis. TCRdb keeps only in-frame clones here, not all; method: immunoSEQ multiplex PCR. The profile shows approximately 52,000 clones, over 80% of them singletons. Here the sequenced sample was CD4+ T cells from peripheral blood mononuclear cells, taken in the third trimester of pregnancy. Receptors were obtained from a female donor with multiple sclerosis, enrolled in a pregnancy study.

V and J are TRBV2 and TRBJ1-5; D is ambiguous. Germline V gene sequence: CDR1 SNHLY, CDR2 FYNNEI. The CDR3 runs to 13 residues. The V end was cut by 6 bases, the J end by 1 base, with 7 bases between. CDR3 loop: CASSSESNQPQHF. CDR3 nucleotides: TGTGCCAGCAGCTCGGAGAGCAATCAGCCCCAGCATTTT.

This sequence joins TRBV10-3 and TRBJ1-1, with 7 nucleotides matching TRBD1. Per the germline V gene, CDR1 is ENHRY and CDR2 is SYGVKD. CDR3 length: 14 residues. Unmatched junction bases numbered 8, after V lost 7 bases and J lost 3 bases. The CDR3: CAITARGRDTEAFF. DNA of the CDR3: TGTGCCATCACGGCGAGGGGGCGCGACACTGAAGCTTTCTTT.